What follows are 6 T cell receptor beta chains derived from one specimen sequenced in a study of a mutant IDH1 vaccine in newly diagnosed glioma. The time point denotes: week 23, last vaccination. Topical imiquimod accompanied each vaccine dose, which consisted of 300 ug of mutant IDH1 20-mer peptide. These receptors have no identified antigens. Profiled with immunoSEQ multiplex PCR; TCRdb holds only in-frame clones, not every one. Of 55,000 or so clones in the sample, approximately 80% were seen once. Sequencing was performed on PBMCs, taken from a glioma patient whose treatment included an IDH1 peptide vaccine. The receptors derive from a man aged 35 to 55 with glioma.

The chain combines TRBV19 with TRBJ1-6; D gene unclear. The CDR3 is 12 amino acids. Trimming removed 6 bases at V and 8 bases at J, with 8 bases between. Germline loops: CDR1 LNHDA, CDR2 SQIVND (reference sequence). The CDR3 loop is CASRTEYSPLHF. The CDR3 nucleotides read TGTGCCAGTAGGACCGAGTATTCACCCCTCCACTTT.

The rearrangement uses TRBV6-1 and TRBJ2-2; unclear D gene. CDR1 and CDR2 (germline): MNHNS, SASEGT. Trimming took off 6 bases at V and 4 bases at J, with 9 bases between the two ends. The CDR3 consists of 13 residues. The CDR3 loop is CASRETTTGELFF. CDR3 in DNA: TGTGCCAGCAGGGAAACCACCACCGGGGAGCTGTTTTTT.

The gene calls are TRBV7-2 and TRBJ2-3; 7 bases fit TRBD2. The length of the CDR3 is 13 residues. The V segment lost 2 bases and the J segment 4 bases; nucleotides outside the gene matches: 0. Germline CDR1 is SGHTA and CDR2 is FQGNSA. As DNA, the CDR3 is TGTGCCAGCAGCTTAAGCGGGGCAGATACGCAGTATTTT. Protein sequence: CASSLSGADTQYF.

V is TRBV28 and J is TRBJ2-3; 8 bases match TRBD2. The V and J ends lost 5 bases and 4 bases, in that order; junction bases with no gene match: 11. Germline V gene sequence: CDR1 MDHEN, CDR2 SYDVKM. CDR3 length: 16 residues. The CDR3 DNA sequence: TGTGCCAGCAGTGGGCTTGGCGGGGGGCCCTCAGATACGCAGTATTTT. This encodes CASSGLGGGPSDTQYF.

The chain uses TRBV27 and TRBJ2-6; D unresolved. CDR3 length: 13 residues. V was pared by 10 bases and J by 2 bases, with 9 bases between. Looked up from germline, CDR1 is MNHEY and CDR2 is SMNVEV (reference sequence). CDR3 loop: CATRPAGANVLTF. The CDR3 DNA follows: TGTGCCACCCGACCGGCTGGGGCCAACGTCCTGACTTTC.

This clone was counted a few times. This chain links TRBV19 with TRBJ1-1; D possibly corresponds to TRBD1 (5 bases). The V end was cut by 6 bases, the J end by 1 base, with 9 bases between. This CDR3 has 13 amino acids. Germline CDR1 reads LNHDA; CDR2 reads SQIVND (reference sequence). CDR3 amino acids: CASRRGWNTEAFF. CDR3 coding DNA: TGTGCCAGTAGAAGGGGTTGGAACACTGAAGCTTTCTTT.